The T cell receptor (beta chain) described here comes from a study of shared clonotypes between healthy human individuals. General observations from the study: The study found roughly 5% of naive CD4 clonotypes shared across four donors.

The V and J ends lost 6 bases and 1 base respectively, with 19 bases between them. Germline lookup yields CDR1 SGHDN and CDR2 FVKESK. The CDR3 is 16 amino acids. Every immunoSEQ plate was one replicate of a subset's evenly spread DNA. Some clones are missing from TCRdb's copy, which holds only in-frame ones; the method was immunoSEQ multiplex PCR. The table records approximately 980,000 clones, over 75% of them present only once. Many counts were recorded for this clone. Its antigen is as yet unknown. The sequencing sample was made of memory CD4+ T cells sorted from blood. The subset was: CD45RA-negative fraction. The chain has TRBV14 and TRBJ2-7; the D call may be TRBD1 or TRBD2 (6 bases each). This sequence originates from a man aged 18 to 29 in good health. CDR3 sequence reads: CASSGGRTPGSYEQYF. The CDR3 bases are TGTGCCAGCAGTGGGGGGCGTACGCCAGGTTCCTACGAGCAGTACTTC. The whole variable domain, remainder taken from reference TRBV14 and TRBJ2-7, is EAGVTQFPSHSVIEKGQTVTLRCDPISGHDNLYWYRRVMGKEIKFLLHFVKESKQDESGMPNNRFLAERTGGTYSTLKVQPAELEDSGVYFCASSGGRTPGSYEQYFGPGTRLTVT.